This T cell receptor (beta chain) was captured by sequencing in a study of T cells of healthy individuals. This clonotype was observed many times. There are 15 residues in the CDR3. Trimming removed 4 bases from V and 2 bases from J; junction bases left unmatched: 6. Germline V gene data show CDR1 as DFQATT and CDR2 as SNEGSKA (reference sequence). TCRdb re-called the 5' RACE reads with MiXCR, one entry per CDR3 protein. The profile shows around 63,000 distinct CDR3 sequences, 15% to 20% of them singletons. The sequence derives from a human donor in good health. The chain couples TRBV20-1 to TRBJ2-3; 10 bases align to TRBD2. This CDR3 is CSAKRTSGITDTQYF. In DNA form, the CDR3 reads TGCAGTGCTAAAAGGACTAGCGGAATCACAGATACGCAGTATTTT.